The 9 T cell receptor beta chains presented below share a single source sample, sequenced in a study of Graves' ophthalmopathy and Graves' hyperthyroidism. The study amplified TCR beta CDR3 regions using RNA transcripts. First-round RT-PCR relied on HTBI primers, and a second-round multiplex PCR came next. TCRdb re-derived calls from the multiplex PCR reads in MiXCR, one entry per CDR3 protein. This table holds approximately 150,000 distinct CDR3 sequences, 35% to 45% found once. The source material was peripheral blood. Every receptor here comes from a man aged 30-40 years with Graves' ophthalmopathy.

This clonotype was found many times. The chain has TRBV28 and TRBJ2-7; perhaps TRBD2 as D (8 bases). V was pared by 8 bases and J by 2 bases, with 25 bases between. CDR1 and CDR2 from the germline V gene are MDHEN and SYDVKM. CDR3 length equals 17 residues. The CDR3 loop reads CASEGAGGRGPTYEQYF. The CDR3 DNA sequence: TGTGCCAGCGAGGGGGCGGGAGGTCGAGGACCCACCTACGAGCAGTACTTC.

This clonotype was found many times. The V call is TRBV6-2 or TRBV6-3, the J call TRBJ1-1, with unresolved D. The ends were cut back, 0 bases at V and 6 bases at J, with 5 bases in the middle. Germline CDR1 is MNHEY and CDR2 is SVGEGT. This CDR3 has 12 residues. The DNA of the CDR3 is TGTGCCAGCAGTTACTCGTATCCTGAAGCTTTCTTT. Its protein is CASSYSYPEAFF.

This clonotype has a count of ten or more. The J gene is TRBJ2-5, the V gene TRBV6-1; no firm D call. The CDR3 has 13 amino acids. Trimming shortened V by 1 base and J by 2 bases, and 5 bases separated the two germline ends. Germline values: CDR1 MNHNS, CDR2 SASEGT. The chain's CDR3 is CASSEVPQETQYF. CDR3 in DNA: TGTGCCAGCAGTGAAGTACCTCAAGAGACCCAGTACTTC.

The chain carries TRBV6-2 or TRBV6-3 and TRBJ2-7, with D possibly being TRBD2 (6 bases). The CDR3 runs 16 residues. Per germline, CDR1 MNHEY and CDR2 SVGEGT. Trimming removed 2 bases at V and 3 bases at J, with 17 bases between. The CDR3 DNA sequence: TGTGCCAGCAGTTACAGTTCGGGTGGTAGCGGCTACGAGCAGTACTTC. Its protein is CASSYSSGGSGYEQYF.

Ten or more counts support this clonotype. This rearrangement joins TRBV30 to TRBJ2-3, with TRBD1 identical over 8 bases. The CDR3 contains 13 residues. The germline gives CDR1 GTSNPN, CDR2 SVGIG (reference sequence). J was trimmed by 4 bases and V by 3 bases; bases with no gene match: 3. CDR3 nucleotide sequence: TGTGCCTGGAGCAGGACAGGGCCAGATACGCAGTATTTT. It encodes CAWSRTGPDTQYF.

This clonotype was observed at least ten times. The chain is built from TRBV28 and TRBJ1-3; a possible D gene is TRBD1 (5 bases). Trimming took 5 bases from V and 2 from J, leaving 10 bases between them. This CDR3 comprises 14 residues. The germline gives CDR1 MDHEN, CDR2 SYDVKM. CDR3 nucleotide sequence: TGTGCCAGCAGTCTACAGGAGACTGGAAACACCATATATTTT. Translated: CASSLQETGNTIYF.

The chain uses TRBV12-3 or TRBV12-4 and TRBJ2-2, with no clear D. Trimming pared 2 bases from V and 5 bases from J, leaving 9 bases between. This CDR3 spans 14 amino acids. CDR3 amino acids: CASSLLQPTGELFF. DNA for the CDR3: TGTGCCAGCAGTTTATTACAGCCAACCGGGGAGCTGTTTTTT.

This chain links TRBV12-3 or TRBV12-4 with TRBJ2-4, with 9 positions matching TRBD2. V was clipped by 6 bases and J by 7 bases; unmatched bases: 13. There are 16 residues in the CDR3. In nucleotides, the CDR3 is TGTGCCAGCAGGCGGACAGGAGCGGGAGGTCGGAACATTCAGTACTTC. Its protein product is CASRRTGAGGRNIQYF.

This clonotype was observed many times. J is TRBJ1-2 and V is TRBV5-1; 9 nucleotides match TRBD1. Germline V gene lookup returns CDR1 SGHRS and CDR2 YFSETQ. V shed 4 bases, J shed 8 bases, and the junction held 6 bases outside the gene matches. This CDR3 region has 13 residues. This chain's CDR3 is CASSPGQGLGYTF. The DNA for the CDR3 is TGCGCCAGCAGCCCGGGACAGGGATTAGGCTACACCTTC.